This T cell receptor beta chain is drawn from a study of regulatory T cells in long-lasting Graves disease. This clonotype has at least ten counts. Described time point: newly diagnosed GD, antithyroid drugs for less than 3 months. Construction of the TCR library relied on RNA isolated from PBMCs. Germline V gene sequence: CDR1 SSHAT, CDR2 FNYEAQ (reference sequence). V shed 5 bases, J shed 5 bases, and the junction held 7 bases outside the gene matches. This CDR3 is built from 14 residues. iRepertoire HTBI primers and Arm-PCR of CDR3 regions built TCR beta libraries. TCRdb re-analysed the multiplex PCR reads in MiXCR, keeping a single row per CDR3 protein. Among 500,000 or so distinct CDR3 sequences, roughly 15% were seen once, and the ten largest hold about 15%. The data also belong to a second study, concerning T cells in Graves' hyperthyroidism and ophthalmopathy. That work adds: Graves' hyperthyroidism was deemed stable given no ophthalmopathy progression within 18 months. For the diagnoses, clinical symptoms, serum thyroxine and TRAb, thyroid ultrasound and orbital computed tomography were used.

Sequences were derived from peripheral blood mononuclear cells (PBMCs), sampled at new diagnosis, from a patient treated with antithyroid drugs. The chain has TRBV7-7 and TRBJ2-3; 7 bases agree with TRBD2. This sequence originates from a woman between 50 and 59 years old with Graves disease. The CDR3 protein is CASSLGLEVDTQYF. The CDR3 DNA reads as TGTGCCAGCAGCCTAGGACTAGAAGTAGATACGCAGTATTTT. Filled out from reference TRBV7-7 and TRBJ2-3, the complete variable domain reads GAGVSQSPRYKVTKRGQDVTLRCDPISSHATLYWYQQALGQGPEFLTYFNYEAQPDKSGLPSDRFSAERPEGSISTLTIQRTEQRDSAMYRCASSLGLEVDTQYFGPGTRLTVL.